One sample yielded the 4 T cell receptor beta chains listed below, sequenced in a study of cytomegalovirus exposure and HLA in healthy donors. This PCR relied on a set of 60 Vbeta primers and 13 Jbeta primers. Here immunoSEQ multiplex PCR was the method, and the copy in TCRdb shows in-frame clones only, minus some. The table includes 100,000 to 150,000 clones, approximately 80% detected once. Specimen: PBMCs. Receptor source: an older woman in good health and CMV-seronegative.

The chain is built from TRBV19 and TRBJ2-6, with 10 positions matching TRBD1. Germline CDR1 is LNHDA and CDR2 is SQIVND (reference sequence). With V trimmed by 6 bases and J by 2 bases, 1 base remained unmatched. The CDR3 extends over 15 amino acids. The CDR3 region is CASSGTGAGANVLTF. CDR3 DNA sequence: TGTGCCAGTAGCGGGACAGGGGCTGGGGCCAACGTCCTGACTTTC.

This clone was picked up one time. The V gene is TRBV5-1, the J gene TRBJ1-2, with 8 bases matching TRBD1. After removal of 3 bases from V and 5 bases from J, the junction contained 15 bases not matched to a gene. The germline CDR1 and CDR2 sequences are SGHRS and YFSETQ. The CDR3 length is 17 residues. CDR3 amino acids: CASSSNTATGGGYGYTF. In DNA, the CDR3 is TGCGCCAGCAGCTCAAATACCGCCACAGGGGGAGGTTATGGCTACACCTTC.

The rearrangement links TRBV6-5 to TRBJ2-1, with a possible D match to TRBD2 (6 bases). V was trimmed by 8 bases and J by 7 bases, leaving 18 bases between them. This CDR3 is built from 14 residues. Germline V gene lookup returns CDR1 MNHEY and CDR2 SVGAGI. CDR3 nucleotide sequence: TGTGCCAGCCATGTAGGACGGGAGAAAAATGAGCAGTTCTTC. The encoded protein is CASHVGREKNEQFF.

The CDR3 sequence: CASSLVSTGGLMETQYF. The CDR3 DNA reads as TGTGCCAGCAGCTTAGTGTCGACAGGGGGTTTGATGGAGACCCAGTACTTC. The chain couples TRBV7-2 to TRBJ2-5; 9 nucleotides agree with TRBD1. Looked up from germline, CDR1 is SGHTA and CDR2 is FQGNSA. V trimming: 1 base; J trimming: 5 bases; junction bases outside the gene matches: 11. CDR3 length: 17 residues. The full variable domain, completed using reference TRBV7-2 and TRBJ2-5, is GAGVSQSPSNKVTEKGKDVELRCDPISGHTALYWYRQSLGQGLEFLIYFQGNSAPDKSGLPSDRFSAERTGGSVSTLTIQRTQQEDSAVYLCASSLVSTGGLMETQYFGPGTRLLVL.